This T cell receptor beta chain was retrieved from a study of T cell changes during pregnancy in multiple sclerosis. Libraries were prepared by immunoSEQ multiplex PCR; TCRdb keeps only in-frame clonotypes and omits some of them. The profile shows 40,000 to 45,000 clones, around 90% of them singletons. The receptor was derived from a female donor with multiple sclerosis, enrolled in a pregnancy study. Here the sequenced sample was CD4+ T cells from peripheral blood mononuclear cells, taken in the first trimester of pregnancy.

This CDR3 reads CASSQGRRNTEAFF. CDR3 nucleotides: TGTGCCAGCTCTCAGGGCCGGCGAAACACTGAAGCTTTCTTT. This chain uses TRBV18 with TRBJ1-1; D perhaps matches TRBD1 (5 bases). Germline CDR1 KGHSH, CDR2 LQKENI. The CDR3 has 14 residues. V was cut by 6 bases and J by 2 bases, with 13 bases left in between.